This TCR beta chain stems from a study of T cells in Graves' hyperthyroidism and ophthalmopathy. The source material, RNA transcripts, was used to amplify TCR beta CDR3 regions. TCR CDR3 regions were first amplified by RT-PCR with HTBI primers. A single record per CDR3 protein comes from TCRdb applying MiXCR to the multiplex PCR reads. This sample has over 200,000 distinct CDR3 sequences; 17% occur once, and the top ten carry approximately 46%. At least ten counts were recorded for this clonotype. Researchers defined stable Graves' hyperthyroidism as no ophthalmopathy progression within 18 months. Uncontrolled infection, other autoimmune disease, pregnancy or lactation disqualified patients from enrolment. The authors obtained PBMCs from around 11 ml of fresh peripheral blood. The sample taken for sequencing was blood. This TCR was sampled from a man aged 50 to 59 with Graves' hyperthyroidism.

Here the CDR3 reads CASSYSFEEASYEQYF. The CDR3 DNA sequence: TGTGCCAGCAGTTACTCGTTCGAAGAGGCCTCCTACGAGCAGTACTTC. The V and J genes are TRBV6-5 and TRBJ2-7, with no clear D. CDR1 and CDR2 from the germline V gene are MNHEY and SVGAGI. V was cut by 0 bases and J by 0 bases, with 12 bases left in between. The CDR3 length is 16 residues.